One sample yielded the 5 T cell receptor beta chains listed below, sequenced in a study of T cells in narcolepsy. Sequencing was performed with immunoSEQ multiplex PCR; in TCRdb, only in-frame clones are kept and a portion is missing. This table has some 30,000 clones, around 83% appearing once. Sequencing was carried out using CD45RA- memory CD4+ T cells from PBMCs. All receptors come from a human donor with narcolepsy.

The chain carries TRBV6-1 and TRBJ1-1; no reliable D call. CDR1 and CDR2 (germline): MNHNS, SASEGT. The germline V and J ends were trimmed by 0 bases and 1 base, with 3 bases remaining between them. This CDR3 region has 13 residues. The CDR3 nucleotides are TGTGCCAGCAGTGAAGCAAGGAACACTGAAGCTTTCTTT. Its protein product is CASSEARNTEAFF.

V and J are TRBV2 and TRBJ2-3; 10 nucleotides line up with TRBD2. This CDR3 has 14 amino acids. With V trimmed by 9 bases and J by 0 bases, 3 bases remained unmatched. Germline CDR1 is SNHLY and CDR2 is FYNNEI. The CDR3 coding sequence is TGTGCCAGAGAAGCGGGGGGGAGCACAGATACGCAGTATTTT. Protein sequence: CAREAGGSTDTQYF.

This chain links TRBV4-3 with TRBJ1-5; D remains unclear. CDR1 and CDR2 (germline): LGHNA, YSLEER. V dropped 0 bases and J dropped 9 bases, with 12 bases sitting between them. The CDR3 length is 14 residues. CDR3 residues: CASSQDPRERPQHF. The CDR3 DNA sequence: TGCGCCAGCAGCCAAGATCCGAGAGAACGGCCCCAGCATTTT.

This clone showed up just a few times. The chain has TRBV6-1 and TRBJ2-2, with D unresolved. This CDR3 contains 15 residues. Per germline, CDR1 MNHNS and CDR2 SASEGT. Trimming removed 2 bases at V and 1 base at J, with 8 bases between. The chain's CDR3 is CASSEYSMNTGELFF. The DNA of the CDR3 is TGTGCCAGCAGTGAATACAGCATGAACACCGGGGAGCTGTTTTTT.

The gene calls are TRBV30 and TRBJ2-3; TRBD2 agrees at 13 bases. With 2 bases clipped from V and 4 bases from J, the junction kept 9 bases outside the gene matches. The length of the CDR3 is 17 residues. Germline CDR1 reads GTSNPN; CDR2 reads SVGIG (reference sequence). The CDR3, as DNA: TGTGCCTGGAGTCTGACTAGCGGGGGGTTTATTGCAGATACGCAGTATTTT. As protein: CAWSLTSGGFIADTQYF.